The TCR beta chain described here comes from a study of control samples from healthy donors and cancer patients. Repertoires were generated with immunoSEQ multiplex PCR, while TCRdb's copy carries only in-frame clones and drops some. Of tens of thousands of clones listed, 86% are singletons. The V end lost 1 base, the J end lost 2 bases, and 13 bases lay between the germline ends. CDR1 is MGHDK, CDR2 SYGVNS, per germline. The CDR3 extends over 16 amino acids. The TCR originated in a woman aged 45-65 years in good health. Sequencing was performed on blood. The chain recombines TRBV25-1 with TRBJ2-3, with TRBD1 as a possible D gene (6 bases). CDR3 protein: CASSELSDRYTDTQYF. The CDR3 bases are TGTGCCAGCAGTGAATTGAGCGACAGGTACACAGATACGCAGTATTTT.